The present T cell receptor (beta chain) was sequenced within a study of T cells in Graves' hyperthyroidism and ophthalmopathy. Overall study context: Any treatment followed the collection of peripheral blood at initial diagnosis.

The CDR3 has 14 amino acids. Germline CDR1 and CDR2: SGHTA and FQGNSA. Trimming shortened V by 1 base and J by 3 bases, and 10 bases separated the two germline ends. Notes on the study in general: Researchers found most expanded thyroid clonotypes above 0.001 in blood as well.

A patient was excluded if there was uncontrolled infection, other autoimmune disease, pregnancy or lactation. This clonotype was seen only a few times. What it binds is unknown. Researchers took RNA transcripts and amplified the TCR beta CDR3 regions from them. RT-PCR in the first round (using the HTBI primer set) targeted the TCR CDR3. Via MiXCR, TCRdb re-called the multiplex PCR reads, giving one row per CDR3 protein. The sample lists 350,000 to 450,000 distinct CDR3 sequences; about 15% were seen once. The rearrangement joins TRBV7-2 to TRBJ2-7; maybe TRBD1 (5 bases). The sequenced sample was blood. The TCR was taken from a woman in her twenties or thirties with Graves' hyperthyroidism that later progressed to Graves' ophthalmopathy. The CDR3 DNA reads TGTGCCAGCAGCTTAGTCAGCAGGGTCTACGAGCAGTACTTC. Its protein product is CASSLVSRVYEQYF.